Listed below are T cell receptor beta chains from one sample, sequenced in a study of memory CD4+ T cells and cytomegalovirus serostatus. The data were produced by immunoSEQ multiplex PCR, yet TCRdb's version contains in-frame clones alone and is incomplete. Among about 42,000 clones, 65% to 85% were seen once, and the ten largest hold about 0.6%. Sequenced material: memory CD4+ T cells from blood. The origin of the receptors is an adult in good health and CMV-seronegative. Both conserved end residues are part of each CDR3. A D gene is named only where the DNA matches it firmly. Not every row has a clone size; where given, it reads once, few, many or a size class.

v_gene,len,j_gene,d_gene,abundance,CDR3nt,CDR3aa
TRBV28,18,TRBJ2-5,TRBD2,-,TGTGCCAGCAGTTCCCCTAGCGGGGGGGCCCCCTCCCAAGAGACCCAGTACTTC,CASSSPSGGAPSQETQYF
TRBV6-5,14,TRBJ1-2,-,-,TGTGCCAGCAGATTAAACAGGGTATCTAATGGTTACACCTTC,CASRLNRVSNGYTF
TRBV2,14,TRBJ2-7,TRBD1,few,TGTGCCAGCAGGAGGACAGGGGGGGACTACGAGCAGTACTTC,CASRRTGGDYEQYF
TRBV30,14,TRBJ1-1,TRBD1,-,TGTGCCTGGAGAGCAGGGGGATGGGGTACTGAAGCTTTCTTT,CAWRAGGWGTEAFF
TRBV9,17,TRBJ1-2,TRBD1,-,TGTGCCAGCAGCGCGTCACAGGGGGCGCGGGTCCTTTATGGCTACACCTTC,CASSASQGARVLYGYTF
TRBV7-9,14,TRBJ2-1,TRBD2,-,TGTGCCAGCAGCCGTGGGCTAGCGGGGCTTGAGCAGTTCTTC,CASSRGLAGLEQFF
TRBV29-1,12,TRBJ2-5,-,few,TGCAGCGTTGGAGACCTCGGGGAGACCCAGTACTTC,CSVGDLGETQYF
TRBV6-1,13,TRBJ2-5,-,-,TGTGCCAGCAAAGGACAGCTTCAAGAGACCCAGTACTTC,CASKGQLQETQYF
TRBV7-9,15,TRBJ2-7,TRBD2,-,TGTGCCAGCAGCCCCGGGACTAGCGGGGATTACGAGCAGTACTTC,CASSPGTSGDYEQYF
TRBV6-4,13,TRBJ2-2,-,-,TGTGCCAGCAGTGGAGGTAACACCGGGGAGCTGTTTTTT,CASSGGNTGELFF
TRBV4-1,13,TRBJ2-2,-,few,TGCGCCAGCAGCCAAGACAGGGACGGGGAGCTGTTTTTT,CASSQDRDGELFF
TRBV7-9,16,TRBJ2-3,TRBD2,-,TGTGCCAGCAGCAGGGGACTAGCGGCCAGCACAGATACGCAGTATTTT,CASSRGLAASTDTQYF
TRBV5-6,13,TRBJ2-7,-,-,TGTGCCAGCAAATACCCGGGTGGGCGCGAGCAGTACTTC,CASKYPGGREQYF
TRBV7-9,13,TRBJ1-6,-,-,TGTGCCAGCAGCTTTGATGGAGACTCACCCCTCCACTTT,CASSFDGDSPLHF
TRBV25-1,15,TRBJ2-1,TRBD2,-,TGTGCCAGCAGTGAATTACTAGCGGGGGCCAATGAGCAGTTCTTC,CASSELLAGANEQFF
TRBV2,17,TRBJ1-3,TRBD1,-,TGTGCCAGCAGTCCGGACAGGTCAAGATCTTCCGGAAACACCATATATTTT,CASSPDRSRSSGNTIYF
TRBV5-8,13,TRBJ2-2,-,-,TGTGCCAGCAGCTTGGTGGGAACCGGGGAGCTGTTTTTT,CASSLVGTGELFF
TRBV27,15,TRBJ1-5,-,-,TGTGCCAGCAGTCCTTCCACCAGGGGAAATCAGCCCCAGCATTTT,CASSPSTRGNQPQHF
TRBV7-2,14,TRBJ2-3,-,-,TGTGCCAGCAGCTTAGCGGGGAGCACAGATACGCAGTATTTT,CASSLAGSTDTQYF
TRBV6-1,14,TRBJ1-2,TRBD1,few,TGTGCCAGCGCCAGGGACAGCTTAAAGGGCGGCTACACCTTC,CASARDSLKGGYTF
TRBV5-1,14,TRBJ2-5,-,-,TGCGCCAGCAGCTTGCTGGGCGAAGGGGAGACCCAGTACTTC,CASSLLGEGETQYF
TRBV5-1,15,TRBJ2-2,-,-,TGCGCCAGCAGCTTTAAGGACCCCCAGAGCGGGGAGCTGTTTTTT,CASSFKDPQSGELFF
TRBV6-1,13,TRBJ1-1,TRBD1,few,TGTGCCATAAAAAGGACAGGGGAAACTGAAGCTTTCTTT,CAIKRTGETEAFF
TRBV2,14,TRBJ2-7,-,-,TGTGCCAGCTGCAATACGGGCTTAACGGGCGAGCAGTACTTC,CASCNTGLTGEQYF
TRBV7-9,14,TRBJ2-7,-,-,TGTGCCAGCAGCTTAGCGGAGGGACCCTACGAGCAGTACTTC,CASSLAEGPYEQYF
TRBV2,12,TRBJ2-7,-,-,TGTGCCAGCAGGGGCCTCGGGTTCGAGCAGTACTTC,CASRGLGFEQYF
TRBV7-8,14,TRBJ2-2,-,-,TGTGCCAGCAACCTCAGGGCCGGGGCCGGGGAGCTGTTTTTT,CASNLRAGAGELFF
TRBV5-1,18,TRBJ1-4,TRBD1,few,TGCGCCAGCAGCACCGGGACAGGGGTTTCGCGCACTAATGAAAAACTGTTTTTT,CASSTGTGVSRTNEKLFF
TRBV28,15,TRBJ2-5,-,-,TGTGCCAGCAGTTTAGGGGGTTACTCGAAAGAGACCCAGTACTTC,CASSLGGYSKETQYF
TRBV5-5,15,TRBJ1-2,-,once,TGTGCCAGCAGCCCAGGACCTTCTGGGGATTATGGCTACACCTTC,CASSPGPSGDYGYTF
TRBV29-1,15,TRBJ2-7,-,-,TGCAGCGTTTCAACTCTCACAGGGCCTAGCTACGAGCAGTACTTC,CSVSTLTGPSYEQYF
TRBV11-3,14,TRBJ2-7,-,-,TGTGCCAGCAGCTCTCACAGGGGAGGCTACGAGCAGTACTTC,CASSSHRGGYEQYF
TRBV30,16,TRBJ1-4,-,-,TGTGCCTCCTCCCCGTATAGGAAGGACCGAGATGAAAAACTGTTTTTT,CASSPYRKDRDEKLFF
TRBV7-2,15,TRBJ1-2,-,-,TGTGCCAGCAGCTTATCGTATTCGGGGGCTAATGGCTACACCTTC,CASSLSYSGANGYTF
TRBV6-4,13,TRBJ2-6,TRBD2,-,TGTGCCAGCAGGGGGGGGGTAGCCAACGTCCTGACTTTC,CASRGGVANVLTF
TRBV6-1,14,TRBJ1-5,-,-,TGTGCCAGCGAAACAGGGTGGAGCAATCAGCCCCAGCATTTT,CASETGWSNQPQHF
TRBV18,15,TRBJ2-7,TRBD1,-,TGTGCCAGCTCACTTTCCGGGACAGGGCTAGGGGAGCAGTACTTC,CASSLSGTGLGEQYF
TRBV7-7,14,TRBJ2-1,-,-,TGTGCTAGCAGCCCGTCCGGGGCTTACAATGAGCAGTTCTTC,CASSPSGAYNEQFF
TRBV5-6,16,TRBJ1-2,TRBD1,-,TGTGCCAGCAGCGGGGGGACAGGGGCTGTAGGCTATGGCTACACCTTC,CASSGGTGAVGYGYTF
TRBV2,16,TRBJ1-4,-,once,TGTGCCAGCAGCGCCAGGGGAGGCTCAACTAATGAAAAACTGTTTTTT,CASSARGGSTNEKLFF
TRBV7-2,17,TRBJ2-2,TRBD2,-,TGTGCCAGCAGCTTAATTAGCGGGGGGGCGAACACCGGGGAGCTGTTTTTT,CASSLISGGANTGELFF
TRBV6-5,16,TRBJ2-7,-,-,TGTGCCAGCAGTTACTCCCAACTACTGAGCTCCTACGAGCAGTACTTC,CASSYSQLLSSYEQYF
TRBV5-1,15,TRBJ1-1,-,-,TGCGCCAGCAACCCCTCCGGGGGGACGAACACTGAAGCTTTCTTT,CASNPSGGTNTEAFF
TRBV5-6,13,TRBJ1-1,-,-,TGTGCCAGCAGCTTCCGACCGGGCACTGAAGCTTTCTTT,CASSFRPGTEAFF